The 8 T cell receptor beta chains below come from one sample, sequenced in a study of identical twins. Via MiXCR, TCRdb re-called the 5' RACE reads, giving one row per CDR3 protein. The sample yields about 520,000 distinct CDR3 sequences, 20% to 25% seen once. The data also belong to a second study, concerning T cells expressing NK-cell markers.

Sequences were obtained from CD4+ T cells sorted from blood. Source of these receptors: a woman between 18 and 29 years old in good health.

CDR3 residues: CASSLALLAEQFF. CDR3 sequence (DNA): TGTGCCAGCAGCCTGGCTCTCCTCGCTGAGCAGTTCTTC. The chain combines TRBV7-7 with TRBJ2-1; D call uncertain. Germline-derived CDR1 and CDR2 are SSHAT and FNYEAQ (reference sequence). The CDR3 contains 13 residues. The V and J ends lost 5 bases and 9 bases respectively, with 14 bases between them.

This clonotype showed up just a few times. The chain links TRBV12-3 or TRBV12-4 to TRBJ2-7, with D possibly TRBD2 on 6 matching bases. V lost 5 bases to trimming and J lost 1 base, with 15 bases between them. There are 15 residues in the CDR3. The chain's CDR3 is CASSQAGLLSYEQYF. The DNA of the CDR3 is TGTGCCAGCAGTCAGGCGGGACTTCTTTCCTACGAGCAGTACTTC.

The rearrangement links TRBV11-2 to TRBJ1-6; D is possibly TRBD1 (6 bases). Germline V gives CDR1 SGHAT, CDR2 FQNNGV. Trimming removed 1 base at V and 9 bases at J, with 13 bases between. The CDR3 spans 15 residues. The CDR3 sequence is CASSLGRTEGSPLHF. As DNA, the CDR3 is TGTGCCAGCAGCTTAGGGAGGACAGAGGGTTCACCCCTCCACTTT.

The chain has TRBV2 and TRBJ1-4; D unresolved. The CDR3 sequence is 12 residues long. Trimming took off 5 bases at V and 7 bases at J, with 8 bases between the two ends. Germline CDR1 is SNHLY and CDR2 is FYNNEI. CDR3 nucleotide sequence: TGTGCCAGCAGTTTAGAGTCTGAAAAACTGTTTTTT. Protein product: CASSLESEKLFF.

The CDR3 loop is CSAQAVTGGSYNEQFF. As DNA, the CDR3 is TGCAGTGCGCAAGCCGTGACGGGCGGTTCCTACAATGAGCAGTTCTTC. The chain uses TRBV20-1 and TRBJ2-1; D is unresolved. Trimming left V 6 bases short and J 1 base short, with 19 bases between. Germline V CDR1 and CDR2: DFQATT, SNEGSKA (reference sequence). The CDR3 totals 16 residues.

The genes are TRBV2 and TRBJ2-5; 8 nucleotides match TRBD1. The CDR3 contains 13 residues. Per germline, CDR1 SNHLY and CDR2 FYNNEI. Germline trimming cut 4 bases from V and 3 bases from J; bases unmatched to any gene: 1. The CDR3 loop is CASSATGEETQYF. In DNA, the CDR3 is TGTGCCAGCAGTGCGACAGGGGAAGAGACCCAGTACTTC.

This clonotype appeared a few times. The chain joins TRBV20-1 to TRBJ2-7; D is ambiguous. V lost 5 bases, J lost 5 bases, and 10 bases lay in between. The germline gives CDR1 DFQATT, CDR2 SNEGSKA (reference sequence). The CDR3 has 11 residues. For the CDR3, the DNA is TGCAGTGCTTTGGGCGCCCACGAGCAGTACTTC. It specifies CSALGAHEQYF.

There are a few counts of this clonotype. The CDR3 nucleotides are TGTGCCAGCAGATTGGGGGGGACGGTTAACTATGGCTACACCTTC. This gives the protein CASRLGGTVNYGYTF. The rearrangement joins TRBV28 to TRBJ1-2; a weak D match, TRBD1 (5 bases). The V gene's germline CDR1 is MDHEN and CDR2 SYDVKM. The CDR3 totals 15 residues. With 6 bases removed from V and 1 base from J, the gap between germline ends came to 15 bases.